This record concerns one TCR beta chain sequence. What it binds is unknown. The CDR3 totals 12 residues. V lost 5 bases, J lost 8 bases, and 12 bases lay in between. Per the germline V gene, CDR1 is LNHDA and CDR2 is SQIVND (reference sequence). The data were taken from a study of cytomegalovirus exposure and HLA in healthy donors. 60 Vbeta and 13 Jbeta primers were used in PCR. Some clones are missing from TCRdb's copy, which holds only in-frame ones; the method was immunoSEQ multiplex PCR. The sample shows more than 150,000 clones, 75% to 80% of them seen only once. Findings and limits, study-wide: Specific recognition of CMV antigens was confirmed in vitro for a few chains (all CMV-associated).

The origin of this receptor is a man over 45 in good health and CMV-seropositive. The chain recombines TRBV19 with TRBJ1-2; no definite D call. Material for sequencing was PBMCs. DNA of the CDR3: TGTGCCAGTAGTCAACGGGGAAGGGGCTACACCTTC. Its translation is CASSQRGRGYTF.